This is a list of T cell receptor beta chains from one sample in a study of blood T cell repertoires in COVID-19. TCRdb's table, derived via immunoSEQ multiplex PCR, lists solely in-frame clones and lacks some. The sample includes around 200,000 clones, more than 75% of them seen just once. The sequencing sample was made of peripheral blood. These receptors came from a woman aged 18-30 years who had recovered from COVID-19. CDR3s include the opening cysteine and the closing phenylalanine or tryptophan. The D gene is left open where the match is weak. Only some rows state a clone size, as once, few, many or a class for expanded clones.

CDR3: CASRISRDSGSGYTF; DNA: TGTGCCAGCAGGATCTCTCGGGACTCTGGGTCTGGCTACACCTTC; size: .; V: TRBV6-5; J: TRBJ1-2; D: .
CDR3: CASSSRTGHGYTF; DNA: TGTGCCAGCAGTTCCCGGACAGGGCATGGCTACACCTTC; size: .; V: TRBV12-3/TRBV12-4; J: TRBJ1-2; D: TRBD1
CDR3: CASSPLPWLAGGEQFF; DNA: TGTGCCAGCAGTCCCCTTCCGTGGCTAGCGGGGGGGGAGCAGTTCTTC; size: .; V: TRBV6-6; J: TRBJ2-1; D: TRBD2
CDR3: CATSEPGRGGSATDTQYF; DNA: TGTGCCACCAGTGAACCCGGCCGCGGGGGGAGTGCCACAGATACGCAGTATTTT; size: .; V: TRBV24-1; J: TRBJ2-3; D: TRBD2
CDR3: CASGEGNSPLHF; DNA: TGTGCCTCAGGGGAGGGGAATTCACCCCTCCACTTT; size: few; V: TRBV6-5; J: TRBJ1-6; D: .
CDR3: CASSVGPSGGSTGELFF; DNA: TGTGCCAGCAGCGTAGGTCCTAGCGGGGGGAGCACCGGGGAGCTGTTTTTT; size: .; V: TRBV9; J: TRBJ2-2; D: TRBD2
CDR3: CASSLYGTANMKPQHF; DNA: TGTGCCAGCAGTTTATATGGCACAGCCAACATGAAGCCCCAGCATTTT; size: once; V: TRBV27; J: TRBJ1-5; D: .
CDR3: CATSGAGEIGTQYF; DNA: TGTGCCACCAGCGGGGCGGGAGAGATAGGGACCCAGTACTTC; size: few; V: TRBV15; J: TRBJ2-5; D: TRBD2
CDR3: CASSQAASPSGSHEQFF; DNA: TGCGCCAGCAGCCAAGCGGCTTCACCTAGCGGGAGTCATGAGCAGTTCTTC; size: .; V: TRBV4-3; J: TRBJ2-1; D: TRBD2
CDR3: CSMGANTEAFF; DNA: TGCAGTATGGGAGCGAACACTGAAGCTTTCTTT; size: .; V: TRBV20-1; J: TRBJ1-1; D: .
CDR3: CASSLAGGASHF; DNA: TGTGCCAGCAGCTTAGCGGGCGGGGCTTCCCACTTC; size: .; V: TRBV7-2; J: TRBJ2-5; D: .
CDR3: CATSEGRAGNTIYF; DNA: TGTGCCACCAGTGAAGGCAGGGCTGGAAACACCATATATTTT; size: .; V: TRBV24-1; J: TRBJ1-3; D: .
CDR3: CASSGNGAGQETQYF; DNA: TGTGCCAGCAGCGGCAATGGAGCGGGGCAAGAGACCCAGTACTTC; size: .; V: TRBV9; J: TRBJ2-5; D: TRBD2
CDR3: CASSLGLVQEETQYF; DNA: TGTGCCAGCAGCTTAGGTCTTGTACAGGAAGAGACCCAGTACTTC; size: once; V: TRBV7-6; J: TRBJ2-5; D: .
CDR3: CASSQGTGNSGNTIYF; DNA: TGTGCCAGCAGCCAAGGGACAGGGAACTCTGGAAACACCATATATTTT; size: .; V: TRBV7-9; J: TRBJ1-3; D: TRBD1
CDR3: CASKHNQVTGELFF; DNA: TGCGCCAGCAAACACAACCAGGTCACCGGGGAGCTGTTTTTT; size: .; V: TRBV4-1; J: TRBJ2-2; D: .
CDR3: CASRPGTGVRELFF; DNA: TGTGCCAGCAGACCCGGGACAGGGGTACGGGAGCTGTTTTTT; size: .; V: TRBV2; J: TRBJ2-2; D: TRBD1
CDR3: CATSPVDNGSPDTQYF; DNA: TGTGCCACCAGCCCCGTTGATAACGGGAGTCCGGATACGCAGTATTTT; size: .; V: TRBV24-1; J: TRBJ2-3; D: .
CDR3: CASSYSASGSRGTQYF; DNA: TGTGCCAGCAGTTACTCGGCTAGCGGTTCGCGGGGTACGCAGTATTTT; size: .; V: TRBV6-5; J: TRBJ2-3; D: TRBD2
CDR3: CASSQDLGTGDDPGANVLTF; DNA: TGTGCCAGCAGCCAAGATCTCGGGACAGGGGATGATCCTGGGGCCAACGTCCTGACTTTC; size: .; V: TRBV3-1/TRBV3-2; J: TRBJ2-6; D: TRBD1
CDR3: CASSPPGTVVEKLFF; DNA: TGTGCCAGCAGCCCACCCGGGACAGTGGTTGAAAAACTGTTTTTT; size: .; V: TRBV9; J: TRBJ1-4; D: TRBD1
CDR3: CASSVVSGGDRAGNTIYF; DNA: TGTGCCAGCAGCGTAGTAAGTGGAGGAGACAGGGCTGGAAACACCATATATTTT; size: once; V: TRBV9; J: TRBJ1-3; D: TRBD1
CDR3: CASKRETSTGELFF; DNA: TGTGCCAGCAAGCGGGAGACGTCTACCGGGGAGCTGTTTTTT; size: .; V: TRBV19; J: TRBJ2-2; D: TRBD2
CDR3: CASSPYSGTENTEAFF; DNA: TGTGCCAGCTCACCATATTCCGGGACAGAGAACACTGAAGCTTTCTTT; size: many; V: TRBV18; J: TRBJ1-1; D: TRBD1
CDR3: CASSLRGRPGELFF; DNA: TGTGCCAGCAGTCTACGCGGGAGGCCTGGGGAGCTGTTTTTT; size: once; V: TRBV4-2; J: TRBJ2-2; D: TRBD2
CDR3: CASSLALGNEQFF; DNA: TGTGCCAGCAGCTTAGCGCTCGGGAATGAGCAGTTCTTC; size: .; V: TRBV7-2; J: TRBJ2-1; D: .